Sequencing of this TCR beta chain was carried out in a study of cytomegalovirus exposure and HLA in healthy donors. Whole-study results and caveats: Trimming of TCR beta V- and J-genes showed a link, identified in a later analysis, to a missense DCLRE1C variant. Within the data, a cluster of highly shared sequence variants was likely a sequencing artifact. TCR beta sequences reportedly predicted most subjects' HLA-A and HLA-B alleles accurately.

13 Jbeta primers and 60 Vbeta primers were used for the PCR. Method: immunoSEQ multiplex PCR; TCRdb's copy keeps in-frame clones and lacks some. The repertoire holds over 150,000 clones, roughly 81% seen once, with roughly 5% in the top ten. From germline, CDR1 is SGDLS and CDR2 YYNGEE. The CDR3 consists of 14 residues. Unmatched junction bases numbered 6, after V lost 4 bases and J lost 2 bases. Healthy donors of bone marrow made up the group. As regards this clone: As yet, its antigen is unknown.

This TCR came from a girl between 10 and 17 years old in good health and CMV-seropositive. Sequencing was done on a sample of PBMCs. The V and J genes are TRBV9 and TRBJ2-7; 7 bases match TRBD1. CDR3 loop: CASSPPTGAYEQYF. The CDR3 bases are TGTGCCAGCAGCCCTCCAACAGGGGCCTACGAGCAGTACTTC. Based on the CDR3 plus reference TRBV9 and TRBJ2-7, the full variable domain is DSGVTQTPKHLITATGQRVTLRCSPRSGDLSVYWYQQSLDQGLQFLIQYYNGEERAKGNILERFSAQQFPDLHSELNLSSLELGDSALYFCASSPPTGAYEQYFGPGTRLTVT.